A single sample gave rise to the 8 T cell receptor beta chains below, sequenced in a study of PD-L1 blockade in urothelial cancer. Clones were sequenced by immunoSEQ multiplex PCR, and TCRdb holds only the in-frame ones, with some missing. The table shows 40,000 or so clones, with around 80% occurring only once. Sequencing was performed on PBMCs, taken around atezolizumab (anti-PD-L1) treatment. The receptors stem from a man between 65 and 85 years old with urothelial cancer.

V and J are TRBV9 and TRBJ2-1; 7 nucleotides match TRBD2. Germline V gene data show CDR1 as SGDLS and CDR2 as YYNGEE. Losses at the gene ends were 0 bases for V and 4 bases for J; bases not matched to a gene: 4. This CDR3 contains 15 residues. CDR3 amino acids: CASSVVASGYNEQFF. CDR3 sequence (DNA): TGTGCCAGCAGCGTAGTGGCTAGCGGTTACAATGAGCAGTTCTTC.

This clone is termed medium-sized. Here the CDR3 reads CASRSGVTAGNTIYF. The CDR3 coding sequence is TGTGCCAGCAGGTCAGGGGTTACGGCTGGAAACACCATATATTTT. The chain carries TRBV5-4 and TRBJ1-3; weak D call: TRBD1 (6 bases). Per germline, CDR1 SGHNT and CDR2 YYREEE (reference sequence). The V end was cut by 5 bases, the J end by 2 bases, with 14 bases between. This CDR3 comprises 15 residues.

For the CDR3, the DNA is TGTGCCAGCAGTTTCCCTCCTACTAGCGGGAGCGGCAATGAGCAGTTCTTC. This encodes CASSFPPTSGSGNEQFF. The gene calls are TRBV27 and TRBJ2-1; 11 bases match TRBD2. The CDR3 consists of 17 residues. The germline CDR1 and CDR2 sequences are MNHEY and SMNVEV (reference sequence). V gave up 3 bases and J gave up 6 bases; unmatched junction bases: 10.

Concerning this clone: It is unclear where the CDR3 begins or ends on the DNA, so no DNA is shown, and the CDR3 is as TCRdb lists it. The chain uses TRBV2 and TRBJ2-4; TRBD1 is taken as the D call from the table, unchecked against the DNA. Per germline, CDR1 SNHLY and CDR2 FYNNEI. Counting both end residues, the CDR3 totals 13 amino acids. CDR3 in amino acids: CASILDRGNIQYF.

In its sample, this clone was seen once. The rearrangement uses TRBV7-3 and TRBJ2-1; a possible D gene is TRBD2 (6 bases). The CDR3 covers 18 residues. Deletions cut 5 bases from V and 4 bases from J, with 24 bases between. Looked up from germline, CDR1 is SGHTA and CDR2 is FQGTGA. CDR3 in amino acids: CASSPTLGGNPKYNEQFF. The CDR3, as DNA: TGTGCCAGCAGCCCAACGTTGGGGGGAAACCCTAAGTACAATGAGCAGTTCTTC.

This clone was seen a few times. The chain employs TRBV6-1 and TRBJ1-3; D is ambiguous. The CDR3 has 14 amino acids. CDR1 and CDR2 from the germline V gene are MNHNS and SASEGT. The ends were cut back, 6 bases at V and 1 base at J, with 10 bases in the middle. The CDR3 DNA sequence: TGTGCCAGCAGCCCCGGAGGTTCTGGAAACACCATATATTTT. Translation: CASSPGGSGNTIYF.

The chain carries TRBV7-2 and TRBJ1-2; D remains ambiguous. V shed 1 base and J shed 4 bases, with 10 bases lying between them. The CDR3 is 14 residues long. CDR1 and CDR2 from the germline V gene are SGHTA and FQGNSA. CDR3 sequence reads: CASSLGLWAYGYTF. CDR3 in DNA: TGTGCCAGCAGCTTAGGGTTGTGGGCCTATGGCTACACCTTC.

The V and J genes are TRBV25-1 and TRBJ1-2; D is ambiguous. The germline V and J ends were trimmed by 3 bases and 4 bases, with 12 bases remaining between them. The CDR3 spans 14 residues. Germline V gene sequence: CDR1 MGHDK, CDR2 SYGVNS. The DNA of the CDR3 is TGTGCCAGCAGTGAGTTGTCGGTTAGCTATGGCTACACCTTC. This gives the protein CASSELSVSYGYTF.